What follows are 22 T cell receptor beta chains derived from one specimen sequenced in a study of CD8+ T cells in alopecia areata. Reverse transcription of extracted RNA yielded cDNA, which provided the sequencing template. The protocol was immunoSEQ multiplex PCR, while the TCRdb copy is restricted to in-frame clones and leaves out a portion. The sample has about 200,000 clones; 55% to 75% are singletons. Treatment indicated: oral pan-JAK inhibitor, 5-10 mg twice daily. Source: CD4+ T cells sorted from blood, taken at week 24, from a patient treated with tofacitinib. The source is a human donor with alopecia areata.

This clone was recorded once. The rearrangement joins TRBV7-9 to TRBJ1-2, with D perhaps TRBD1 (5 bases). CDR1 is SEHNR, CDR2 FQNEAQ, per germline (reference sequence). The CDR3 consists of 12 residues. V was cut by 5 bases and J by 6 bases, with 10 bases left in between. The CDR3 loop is CASSLQVDGYTF. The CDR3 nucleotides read TGTGCCAGCAGCCTACAGGTTGATGGCTACACCTTC.

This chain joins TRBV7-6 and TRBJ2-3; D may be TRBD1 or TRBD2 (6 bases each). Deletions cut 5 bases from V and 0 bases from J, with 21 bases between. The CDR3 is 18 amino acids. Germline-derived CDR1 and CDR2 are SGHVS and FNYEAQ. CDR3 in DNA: TGTGCCAGCAGCCTCCGTGGGGGCCTCGGGACTAGCACAGATACGCAGTATTTT. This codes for CASSLRGGLGTSTDTQYF.

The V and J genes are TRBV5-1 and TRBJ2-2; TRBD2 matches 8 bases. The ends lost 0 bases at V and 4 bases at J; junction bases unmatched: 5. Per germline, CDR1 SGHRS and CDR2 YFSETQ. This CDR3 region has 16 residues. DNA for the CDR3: TGCGCCAGCAGCTTGGAGGCACTAGCGGCCACCGGGGAGCTGTTTTTT. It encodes CASSLEALAATGELFF.

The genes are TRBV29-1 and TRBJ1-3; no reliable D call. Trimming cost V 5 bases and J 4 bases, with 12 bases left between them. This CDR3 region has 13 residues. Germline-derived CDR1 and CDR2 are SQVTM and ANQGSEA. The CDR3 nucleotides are TGCAGCGTTTCTTTGGACTACGGAAACACCATATATTTT. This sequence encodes CSVSLDYGNTIYF.

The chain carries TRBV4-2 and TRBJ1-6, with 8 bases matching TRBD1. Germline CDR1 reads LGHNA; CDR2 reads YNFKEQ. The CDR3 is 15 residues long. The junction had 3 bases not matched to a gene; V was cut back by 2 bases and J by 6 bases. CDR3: CASSQPRGLNSPLHF. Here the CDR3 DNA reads TGTGCCAGCAGCCAACCCAGGGGGCTTAATTCACCCCTCCACTTT.

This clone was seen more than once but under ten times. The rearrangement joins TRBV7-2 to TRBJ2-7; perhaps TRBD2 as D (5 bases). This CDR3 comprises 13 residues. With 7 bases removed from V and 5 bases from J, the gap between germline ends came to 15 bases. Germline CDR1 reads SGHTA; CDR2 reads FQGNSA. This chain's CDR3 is CASNLDYFDEQYF. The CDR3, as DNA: TGTGCCAGCAACCTCGACTATTTCGACGAGCAGTACTTC.

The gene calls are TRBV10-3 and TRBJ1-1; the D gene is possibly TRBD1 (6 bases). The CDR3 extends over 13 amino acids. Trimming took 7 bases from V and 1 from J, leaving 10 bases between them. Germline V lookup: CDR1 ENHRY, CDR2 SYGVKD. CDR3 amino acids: CAITQTGNTEAFF. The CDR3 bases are TGTGCCATCACTCAGACAGGGAACACTGAAGCTTTCTTT.

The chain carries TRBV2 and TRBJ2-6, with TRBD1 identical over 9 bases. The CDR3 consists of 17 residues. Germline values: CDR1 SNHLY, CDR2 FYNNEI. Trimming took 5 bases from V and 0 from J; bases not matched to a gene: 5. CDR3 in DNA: TGTGCCAGCAGTAGGACAGGGGTCTTCTCTGGGGCCAACGTCCTGACTTTC. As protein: CASSRTGVFSGANVLTF.

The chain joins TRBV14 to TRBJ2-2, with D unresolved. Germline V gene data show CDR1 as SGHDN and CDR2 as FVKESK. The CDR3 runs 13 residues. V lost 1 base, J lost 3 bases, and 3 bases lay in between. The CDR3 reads CASSQVHTGELFF. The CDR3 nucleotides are TGTGCCAGCAGCCAAGTACACACCGGGGAGCTGTTTTTT.

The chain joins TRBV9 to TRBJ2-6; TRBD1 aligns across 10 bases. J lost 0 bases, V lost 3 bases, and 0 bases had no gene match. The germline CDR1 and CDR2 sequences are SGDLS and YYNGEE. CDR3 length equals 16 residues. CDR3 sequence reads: CASSGTGGSGANVLTF. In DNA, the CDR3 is TGTGCCAGCAGCGGGACAGGGGGCTCTGGGGCCAACGTCCTGACTTTC.

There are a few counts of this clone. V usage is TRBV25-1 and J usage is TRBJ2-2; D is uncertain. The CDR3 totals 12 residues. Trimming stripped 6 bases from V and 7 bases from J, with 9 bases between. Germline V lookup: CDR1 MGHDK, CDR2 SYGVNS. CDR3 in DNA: TGTGCCAGCAGAGCGACGCACGGGGAGCTGTTTTTT. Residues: CASRATHGELFF. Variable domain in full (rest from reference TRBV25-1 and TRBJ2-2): EADIYQTPRYLVIGTGKKITLECSQTMGHDKMYWYQQDPGMELHLIHYSYGVNSTEKGDLSSESTVSRIRTEHFPLTLESARPSHTSQYLCASRATHGELFFGEGSRLTVL.

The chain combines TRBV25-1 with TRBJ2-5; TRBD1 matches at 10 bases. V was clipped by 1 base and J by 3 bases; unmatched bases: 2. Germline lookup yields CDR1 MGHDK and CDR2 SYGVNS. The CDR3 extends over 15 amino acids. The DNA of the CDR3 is TGTGCCAGCAGTGAATGGGGGACAGGGGAAGAGACCCAGTACTTC. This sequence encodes CASSEWGTGEETQYF.

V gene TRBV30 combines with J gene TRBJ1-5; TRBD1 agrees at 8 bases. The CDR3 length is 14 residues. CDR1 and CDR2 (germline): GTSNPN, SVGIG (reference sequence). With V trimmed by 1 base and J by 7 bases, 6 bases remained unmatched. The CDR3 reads CAWSEGTGGQPQHF. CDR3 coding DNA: TGTGCCTGGAGTGAGGGGACAGGCGGGCAGCCCCAGCATTTT.

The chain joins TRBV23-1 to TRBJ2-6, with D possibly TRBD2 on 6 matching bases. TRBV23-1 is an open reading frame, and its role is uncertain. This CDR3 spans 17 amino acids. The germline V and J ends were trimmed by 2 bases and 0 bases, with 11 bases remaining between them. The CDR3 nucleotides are TGCGCCAGCAGTCAACCCTTGCGGGACTCTGGGGCCAACGTCCTGACTTTC. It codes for CASSQPLRDSGANVLTF.

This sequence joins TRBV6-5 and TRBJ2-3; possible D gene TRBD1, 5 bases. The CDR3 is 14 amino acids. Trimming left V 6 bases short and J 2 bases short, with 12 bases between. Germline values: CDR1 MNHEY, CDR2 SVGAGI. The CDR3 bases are TGTGCCAGCAGGGCAGACAGTCTCACAGATACGCAGTATTTT. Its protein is CASRADSLTDTQYF.

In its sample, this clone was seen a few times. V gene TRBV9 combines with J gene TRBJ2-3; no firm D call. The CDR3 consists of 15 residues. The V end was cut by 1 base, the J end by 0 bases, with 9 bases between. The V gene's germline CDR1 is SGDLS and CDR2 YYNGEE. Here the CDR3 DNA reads TGTGCCAGCAGCGTATTGAGGTCAAGCACAGATACGCAGTATTTT. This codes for CASSVLRSSTDTQYF. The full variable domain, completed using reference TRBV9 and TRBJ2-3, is DSGVTQTPKHLITATGQRVTLRCSPRSGDLSVYWYQQSLDQGLQFLIQYYNGEERAKGNILERFSAQQFPDLHSELNLSSLELGDSALYFCASSVLRSSTDTQYFGPGTRLTVL.

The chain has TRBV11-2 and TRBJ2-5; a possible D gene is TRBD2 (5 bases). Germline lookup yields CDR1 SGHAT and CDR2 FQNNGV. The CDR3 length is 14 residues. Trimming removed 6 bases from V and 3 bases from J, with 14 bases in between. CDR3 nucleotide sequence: TGTGCCAGCAGACTCTTTTGGGAGAAAGAGACCCAGTACTTC. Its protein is CASRLFWEKETQYF.

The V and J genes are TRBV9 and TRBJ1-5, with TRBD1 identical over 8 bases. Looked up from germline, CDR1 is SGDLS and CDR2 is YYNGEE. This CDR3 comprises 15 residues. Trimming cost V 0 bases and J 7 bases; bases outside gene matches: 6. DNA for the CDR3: TGTGCCAGCAGCGTAGGGACAGGGTTCGACCAGCCCCAGCATTTT. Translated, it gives CASSVGTGFDQPQHF.

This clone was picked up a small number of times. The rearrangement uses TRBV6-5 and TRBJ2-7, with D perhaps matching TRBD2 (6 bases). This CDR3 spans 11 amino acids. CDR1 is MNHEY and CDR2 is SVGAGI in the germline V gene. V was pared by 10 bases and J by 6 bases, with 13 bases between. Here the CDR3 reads CATRRVGEQYF. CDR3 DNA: TGTGCCACCAGGAGGGTGGGCGAGCAGTACTTC.

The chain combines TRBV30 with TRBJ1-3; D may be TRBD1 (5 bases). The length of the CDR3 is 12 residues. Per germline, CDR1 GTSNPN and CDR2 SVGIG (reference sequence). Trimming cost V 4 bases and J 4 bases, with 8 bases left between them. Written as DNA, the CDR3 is TGTGCCTGGACAGGGTCAGGAAACACCATATATTTT. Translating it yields CAWTGSGNTIYF.

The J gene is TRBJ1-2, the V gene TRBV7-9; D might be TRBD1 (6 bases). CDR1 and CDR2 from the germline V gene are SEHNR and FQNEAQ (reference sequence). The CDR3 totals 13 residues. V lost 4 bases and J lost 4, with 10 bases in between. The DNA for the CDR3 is TGTGCCAGCAGCTCGATACAGGGCTATGGCTACACCTTC. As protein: CASSSIQGYGYTF.

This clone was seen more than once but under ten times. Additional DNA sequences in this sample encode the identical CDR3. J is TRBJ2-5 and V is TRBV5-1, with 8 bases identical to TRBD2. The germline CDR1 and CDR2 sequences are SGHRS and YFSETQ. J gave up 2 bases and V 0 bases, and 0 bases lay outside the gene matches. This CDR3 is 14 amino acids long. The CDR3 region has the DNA TGCGCCAGCAGCTTGGCGGGGGGGCAAGAGACCCAGTACTTC. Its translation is CASSLAGGQETQYF.